This entry lists 13 T cell receptor beta chains sequenced from one sample in a study of T-cell memory formation after mild COVID-19. TCRdb fed the 5' RACE reads into MiXCR, producing one record per CDR3 protein. The sample lists about 430,000 distinct CDR3 sequences, 20% to 25% occurring once. The sample taken for sequencing was PBMCs or a T cell subset sorted from them (not recorded which). Receptor source: an adult woman who had mild COVID-19 (a few samples of this study predate the infection). Cell type and time point are not known.

The sample holds a few counts of this clonotype. V is TRBV30 and J is TRBJ2-3; a possible D gene is TRBD1 (6 bases). V was pared by 3 bases and J by 8 bases, with 18 bases between. The CDR3 length is 14 residues. CDR1 is GTSNPN and CDR2 is SVGIG in the germline V gene (reference sequence). Here the CDR3 reads CAWRVRGGASTQYF. The CDR3 nucleotides are TGTGCCTGGAGGGTCAGGGGCGGAGCGAGTACGCAGTATTTT. Together with reference TRBV30 and TRBJ2-3, the CDR3 gives the full variable domain: SQTIHQWPATLVQPVGSPLSLECTVEGTSNPNLYWYRQAAGRGLQLLFYSVGIGQISSEVPQNLSASRPQDRQFILSSKKLLLSDSGFYLCAWRVRGGASTQYFGPGTRLTVL.

The chain uses TRBV5-4 and TRBJ1-2, with D tentatively TRBD1 (6 bases). The ends were cut back, 3 bases at V and 4 bases at J, with 16 bases in the middle. This CDR3 is 15 amino acids long. The germline gives CDR1 SGHNT, CDR2 YYREEE (reference sequence). The DNA of the CDR3 is TGTGCCAGCAGCTCAGGACAGCTAAACTTCTATGGCTACACCTTC. This sequence encodes CASSSGQLNFYGYTF.

This chain uses TRBV29-1 with TRBJ1-4; D unresolved. Trimming shortened V by 4 bases and J by 8 bases, and 20 bases separated the two germline ends. The CDR3 is 15 residues long. CDR1 SQVTM and CDR2 ANQGSEA come from the germline V gene. The DNA of the CDR3 is TGCAGCGTTGCTTTACGTTGGCAGCTCGGCGAAAAACTGTTTTTT. It codes for CSVALRWQLGEKLFF.

The chain joins TRBV7-6 to TRBJ1-1; D is unresolved. The length of the CDR3 is 15 residues. Germline V gives CDR1 SGHVS, CDR2 FNYEAQ. V was trimmed by 4 bases and J by 0 bases, leaving 12 bases between them. The CDR3 loop reads CASSSGLLMNTEAFF. CDR3 nucleotides: TGTGCCAGCAGCTCTGGCCTCCTCATGAACACTGAAGCTTTCTTT.

In this sample, this clonotype turned up a few times. CDR3 coding DNA: TGTGCCAGCAGCGCATCCTTCGACCGGGACAAGCAGTACTTC. Encoded protein: CASSASFDRDKQYF. The chain employs TRBV9 and TRBJ2-7; the D gene is possibly TRBD1 (6 bases). This CDR3 is built from 14 residues. Trimming left V 3 bases short and J 8 bases short, with 18 bases between. The germline V gene encodes CDR1 SGDLS and CDR2 YYNGEE. Based on the CDR3 plus reference TRBV9 and TRBJ2-7, the full variable domain is DSGVTQTPKHLITATGQRVTLRCSPRSGDLSVYWYQQSLDQGLQFLIQYYNGEERAKGNILERFSAQQFPDLHSELNLSSLELGDSALYFCASSASFDRDKQYFGPGTRLTVT.

This clonotype was counted between two and nine times. The gene calls are TRBV6-5 and TRBJ1-2, with 8 bases that match TRBD1. CDR3 size: 14 residues. CDR1 MNHEY and CDR2 SVGAGI come from the germline V gene. V gave up 6 bases and J gave up 1 base; unmatched junction bases: 4. The CDR3 DNA is TGTGCCAGCAGAGACAGGGGACTTAACTATGGCTACACCTTC. Its translation is CASRDRGLNYGYTF.

The sample holds many counts of this clonotype. The chain employs TRBV5-1 and TRBJ2-6; 8 bases fit TRBD1. The germline gives CDR1 SGHRS, CDR2 YFSETQ. V shed 4 bases, J shed 1 base, and the junction held 10 bases outside the gene matches. The CDR3 consists of 18 residues. CDR3 protein: CASSPGQGFYSGANVLTF. The CDR3 nucleotides are TGCGCCAGCAGCCCAGGACAGGGTTTTTATTCTGGGGCCAACGTCCTGACTTTC.

This clonotype was seen a few times. The chain is built from TRBV7-2 and TRBJ2-7; 7 nucleotides align to TRBD2. V lost 6 bases and J lost 0; bases outside the gene matches: 8. CDR1 and CDR2 (germline): SGHTA, FQGNSA. This CDR3 contains 15 residues. The CDR3 DNA sequence: TGTGCCAGCAGACTCAGCGGGGACTACTCCTACGAGCAGTACTTC. Residues: CASRLSGDYSYEQYF.

This clonotype was observed a few times. The chain has TRBV7-3 and TRBJ1-2, with 12 bases that match TRBD1. The CDR3 runs to 16 residues. Per the germline V gene, CDR1 is SGHTA and CDR2 is FQGTGA. V was pared by 4 bases and J by 5 bases, with 8 bases of the junction left unmatched. CDR3 DNA: TGTGCCAGCAGCTCGAGCGGGACAGGGGGCAGATATGGCTACACCTTC. This sequence encodes CASSSSGTGGRYGYTF.

The V and J genes are TRBV7-2 and TRBJ1-5; maybe TRBD1 (6 bases). This CDR3 spans 14 amino acids. Germline V CDR1 and CDR2: SGHTA, FQGNSA. The germline V and J ends were trimmed by 0 bases and 10 bases, with 13 bases remaining between them. The DNA of the CDR3 is TGTGCCAGCAGCTTAGCACAGGGAGTCGGTCCCCAGCATTTT. It yields the protein CASSLAQGVGPQHF.

This chain connects TRBV12-3 or TRBV12-4 to TRBJ2-1; maybe TRBD2 (6 bases). The CDR3 length is 18 residues. The V end was cut by 8 bases, the J end by 0 bases, with 23 bases between. The CDR3 reads CASGGRTGDRISYNEQFF. CDR3 nucleotides: TGTGCCAGCGGCGGCCGGACGGGAGACCGAATCTCCTACAATGAGCAGTTCTTC.

The table lists this clonotype with a few counts. The chain has TRBV29-1 and TRBJ2-7, with no clear D. The CDR3 sequence is 12 residues long. Trimming removed 0 bases from V and 5 bases from J, with 8 bases in between. CDR1 is SQVTM, CDR2 ANQGSEA, per germline. DNA for the CDR3: TGCAGCGTTGAAGATCCCGTGAACGAGCAGTACTTC. Its protein product is CSVEDPVNEQYF.

The sample holds a few counts of this clonotype. The chain joins TRBV12-3 or TRBV12-4 to TRBJ2-7; D not resolved. The V and J ends lost 4 bases and 2 bases respectively, with 12 bases between them. This CDR3 region has 14 residues. This CDR3 is CASSSPRQAYEQYF. For the CDR3, the DNA is TGTGCCAGCAGTTCCCCCAGGCAGGCCTACGAGCAGTACTTC.